Listed below are T cell receptor beta chains from one sample, sequenced in a study of CD8+ T cells in alopecia areata. Libraries were prepared by immunoSEQ multiplex PCR; TCRdb keeps only in-frame clonotypes and omits some of them. This table has more than 90,000 clones, 60% to 65% appearing once. The material was CD8+ T cells sorted from blood, obtained at week 4, from a patient treated with tofacitinib. These receptors came from a human donor with alopecia areata. Both conserved end residues are part of each CDR3. A D gene is named only where the DNA matches it firmly. The size of a clone is reported for some rows only, either as once, few or many, or as a class for expanded clones.

>TRBJ2-6|TRBV9|.|.
CASSQFSGANVLTF
TGTGCCAGCAGCCAATTCTCTGGGGCCAACGTCCTGACTTTC
>TRBJ2-7|TRBV11-2|.|many
CASSLARTNEQYF
TGTGCCAGCAGCTTAGCCCGGACCAACGAGCAGTACTTC
>TRBJ2-1|TRBV2|.|.
CATPTAQTEQFF
TGTGCCACCCCAACAGCACAGACTGAGCAGTTCTTC
>TRBJ2-1|TRBV29-1|.|.
CSVEEPGGSYNEQFF
TGCAGCGTTGAAGAACCCGGAGGGTCCTACAATGAGCAGTTCTTC
>TRBJ2-7|TRBV10-3|TRBD1|.
CAISGGQDGYEQYF
TGTGCCATCAGTGGGGGACAGGACGGGTACGAGCAGTACTTC
>TRBJ2-7|TRBV30|.|once
CAWRETLYEQYF
TGTGCCTGGAGAGAGACCCTCTACGAGCAGTACTTC
>TRBJ2-5|TRBV2|.|.
CASRGVQETQYF
TGTGCCAGCAGGGGGGTACAAGAGACCCAGTACTTC
>TRBJ2-7|TRBV7-2|TRBD2|.
CASSPTSGDHYEQYF
TGTGCCAGCAGCCCAACTAGCGGGGACCACTACGAGCAGTACTTC
>TRBJ2-2|TRBV7-6|.|.
CASSLTAGELFF
TGTGCCAGCAGCTTGACAGCCGGGGAGCTGTTTTTT
>TRBJ1-2|TRBV25-1|.|.
CASSSGGHPGGYTF
TGTGCCAGCTCATCGGGGGGGCACCCGGGCGGCTACACCTTC
>TRBJ2-3|TRBV4-2|TRBD2|.
CASSQLLERGGGTQYF
TGTGCCAGCAGCCAACTATTAGAGCGGGGGGGCGGTACGCAGTATTTT
>TRBJ2-7|TRBV5-6|TRBD2|.
CASSSTSGMIYEQYF
TGTGCCAGCAGCAGTACTAGCGGGATGATCTACGAGCAGTACTTC